The 20 T cell receptor beta chains below come from one sample, sequenced in a study of vaccination effects on CD4 cells after COVID-19. Sequencing was performed with immunoSEQ multiplex PCR; in TCRdb, only in-frame clones are kept and a portion is missing. Of almost 40,000 clones listed, 82% are singletons. Once cultured for nine to ten days, the cells underwent separation to obtain CD4+ T cells. Their target antigens are unknown. This sample comprised CD4+ T cells from PBMCs cultured without peptide, obtained before COVID-19 vaccination. The receptors were gathered from a human donor who received a COVID-19 vaccine.

This clone was counted a single time. The chain couples TRBV11-2 to TRBJ2-7; D is undetermined. Trimming took 1 base from V and 2 from J, leaving 9 bases between them. CDR3 length: 14 residues. Germline lookup yields CDR1 SGHAT and CDR2 FQNNGV. In nucleotides, the CDR3 is TGTGCCAGCAGCTTAGTGGCTGAACCCTACGAGCAGTACGTC. Translated, it gives CASSLVAEPYEQYV.

The J gene is TRBJ1-4, the V gene TRBV7-9, with D unresolved. CDR3 length equals 12 residues. Germline CDR1 is SEHNR and CDR2 is FQNEAQ (reference sequence). V was cut by 1 base and J by 10 bases, with 7 bases left in between. CDR3 coding DNA: TGTGCCAGCAGCTTAGGGTTGGGAAAACTGTTTTTT. The encoded protein is CASSLGLGKLFF.

This clone was detected a few times. The chain links TRBV5-1 to TRBJ1-3, with a possible D match to TRBD1 (5 bases). The CDR3 runs 16 residues. Germline CDR1 SGHRS, CDR2 YFSETQ. V lost 1 base to trimming and J lost 0 bases, with 11 bases between them. This CDR3 reads CASSLLQANSGNTIYF. The CDR3 DNA reads TGCGCCAGCAGCTTGTTACAGGCCAACTCTGGAAACACCATATATTTT.

The J gene is TRBJ2-5, the V gene TRBV2; D gene ambiguous. This CDR3 contains 11 residues. The germline gives CDR1 SNHLY, CDR2 FYNNEI. V shed 9 bases and J shed 2 bases, with 7 bases lying between them. The CDR3 sequence is CASGLQETQYF. DNA of the CDR3: TGTGCCAGTGGCTTACAAGAGACCCAGTACTTC.

The table lists this clone with a count of one. The genes are TRBV24-1 and TRBJ2-3; D tentatively fits TRBD1 or TRBD2 (5 bases each). Trimming took off 2 bases at V and 0 bases at J, with 17 bases between the two ends. CDR3 size: 18 residues. Germline values: CDR1 KGHDR, CDR2 SFDVKD. The CDR3 DNA follows: TGTGCCACCAGTGATTCCCCCGGCGTCCGGGACAGCACAGATACGCAGTATTTT. This encodes CATSDSPGVRDSTDTQYF.

This clone was seen a handful of times. J is TRBJ2-3 and V is TRBV3-1 (or the pseudogene TRBV3-2); 9 bases agree with TRBD2. There are 15 residues in the CDR3. Germline CDR1 LGHDT, CDR2 YNNKEL (reference sequence). V lost 4 bases and J lost 3; bases outside the gene matches: 5. CDR3 loop: CASSPRTSETDTQYF. For the CDR3, the DNA is TGTGCCAGCAGCCCGCGGACTAGCGAGACAGATACGCAGTATTTT.

The chain combines TRBV3-1 (or the pseudogene TRBV3-2) with TRBJ1-4; the D gene is possibly TRBD1 (6 bases). The V gene lost 4 bases and the J gene lost 11 bases, with 17 bases spanning the gap. CDR3 length: 14 residues. Germline loops: CDR1 LGHDT, CDR2 YNNKEL (reference sequence). The DNA for the CDR3 is TGTGCCAGCAGCCCGGGGACTACAGGGAGGAAACTGTTTTTT. Its translation: CASSPGTTGRKLFF.

This clone occurred a few times. The chain uses TRBV28 and TRBJ2-7, with TRBD1 matching over 8 bases. Trimming cost V 4 bases and J 6 bases; bases outside gene matches: 8. Germline CDR1 and CDR2: MDHEN and SYDVKM. The CDR3 is 14 amino acids. The CDR3 is CASSSLGQGGEQYV. CDR3 DNA: TGTGCCAGCAGTTCGCTTGGACAGGGAGGCGAGCAGTACGTC.

The rearrangement links TRBV18 to TRBJ2-2; unclear D gene. Looked up from germline, CDR1 is KGHSH and CDR2 is LQKENI. The CDR3 has 14 residues. V lost 4 bases to trimming and J lost 4 bases, with 10 bases between them. The CDR3 DNA is TGTGCCAGCTCACGGGGTTCGGGCACCGGGGAGCTGTTTTTT. Amino acid sequence: CASSRGSGTGELFF. Supplemented by reference TRBV18 and TRBJ2-2, the full variable domain reads NAGVMQNPRHLVRRRGQEARLRCSPMKGHSHVYWYRQLPEEGLKFMVYLQKENIIDESGMPKERFSAEFPKEGPSILRIQQVVRGDSAAYFCASSRGSGTGELFFGEGSRLTVL.

The chain uses TRBV14 and TRBJ2-2; no definite D call. Trimming stripped 2 bases from V and 5 bases from J, with 6 bases between. The CDR3 runs 13 residues. CDR1 is SGHDN and CDR2 is FVKESK in the germline V gene. CDR3 sequence: CASSQQATGELFF. The CDR3, as DNA: TGTGCCAGCAGCCAACAGGCAACCGGGGAGCTGTTTTTT.

V usage is TRBV11-2 and J usage is TRBJ2-1; 10 nucleotides agree with TRBD2. After removal of 3 bases from V and 2 bases from J, the junction contained 4 bases not matched to a gene. The germline CDR1 and CDR2 sequences are SGHAT and FQNNGV. The CDR3 loop spans 16 amino acids. The CDR3 bases are TGTGCCAGCAGCTTTACTAGCGGGGTCCCCTACAATGAGCAGTTCTTC. Amino acids: CASSFTSGVPYNEQFF. Variable domain in full (rest from reference TRBV11-2 and TRBJ2-1): EAGVAQSPRYKIIEKRQSVAFWCNPISGHATLYWYQQILGQGPKLLIQFQNNGVVDDSQLPKDRFSAERLKGVDSTLKIQPAKLEDSAVYLCASSFTSGVPYNEQFFGPGTRLTVL.

For the CDR3, the DNA is TGTGCCAGCAGCCAATCGGGGACAGGGAGTCAGCCCCAGCATTTT. As protein: CASSQSGTGSQPQHF. The chain is built from TRBV3-1 (or the pseudogene TRBV3-2) and TRBJ1-5, with TRBD1 matching 9 bases. With V trimmed by 2 bases and J by 6 bases, 5 bases remained unmatched. The length of the CDR3 is 15 residues. Per the germline V gene, CDR1 is LGHDT and CDR2 is YNNKEL (reference sequence).

This clone occurred a few times. The rearrangement joins TRBV7-8 to TRBJ2-2, with D unresolved. In germline, CDR1 is SGHVS, CDR2 FQNEAQ. The CDR3 loop spans 14 amino acids. Trimming removed 0 bases from V and 5 bases from J, with 7 bases in between. CDR3 loop: CASSLAHTTGELFF. CDR3 DNA sequence: TGTGCCAGCAGCTTAGCGCATACGACCGGGGAGCTGTTTTTT.

The table lists this clone with a count of one. V usage is TRBV5-1 and J usage is TRBJ1-4, with D tentatively TRBD1 (6 bases). With 0 bases removed from V and 8 bases from J, the gap between germline ends came to 11 bases. This CDR3 has 14 residues. Germline V CDR1 and CDR2: SGHRS, YFSETQ. CDR3: CASSLGGLGEKLFF. The CDR3 region has the DNA TGCGCCAGCAGCTTGGGGGGGCTGGGGGAAAAACTGTTTTTT. The full variable domain, in which reference TRBV5-1 and TRBJ1-4 provide the parts outside the CDR3, is KAGVTQTPRYLIKTRGQQVTLSCSPISGHRSVSWYQQTPGQGLQFLFEYFSETQRNKGNFPGRFSGRQFSNSRSEMNVSTLELGDSALYLCASSLGGLGEKLFFGSGTQLSVL.

J is TRBJ1-2 and V is TRBV3-1 (or the pseudogene TRBV3-2), with D possibly being TRBD1 (6 bases). Trimming took 4 bases from V and 7 from J, leaving 10 bases between them. The germline V gene encodes CDR1 LGHDT and CDR2 YNNKEL (reference sequence). The CDR3 loop spans 12 amino acids. CDR3 DNA: TGTGCCAGCAGCCTTAGGGGGGTTGGCTACACCTTC. This codes for CASSLRGVGYTF.

This clone was seen once. The rearrangement links TRBV6-5 to TRBJ2-5; no definite D call. V lost 6 bases and J 2 bases, leaving 13 bases between the germline ends. The CDR3 covers 14 residues. Germline V lookup: CDR1 MNHEY, CDR2 SVGAGI. The CDR3 region has the DNA TGTGCCAGCAGCGTCGGACGGTTACAAGAGACCCAGTACTTC. Translating gives CASSVGRLQETQYF.

This clone was counted a single time. V gene TRBV5-1 combines with J gene TRBJ2-3; D might be TRBD1 or TRBD2, each matching 5 bases. The CDR3 length is 16 residues. V was cut by 2 bases and J by 2 bases, with 15 bases left in between. Germline CDR1 SGHRS, CDR2 YFSETQ. The CDR3 sequence is CASSFAPTGPTDTQYF. CDR3 nucleotides: TGCGCCAGCAGCTTCGCGCCAACGGGGCCCACAGATACGCAGTATTTT.

This rearrangement joins TRBV9 to TRBJ2-1; TRBD2 might be the D (6 bases). The V end was cut by 0 bases, the J end by 0 bases, with 7 bases between. The CDR3 is 15 residues long. Germline CDR1 and CDR2: SGDLS and YYNGEE. CDR3 loop: CASSVGGDSYNEQFF. CDR3 DNA: TGTGCCAGCAGCGTAGGGGGGGACTCCTACAATGAGCAGTTCTTC.

The chain couples TRBV7-2 to TRBJ2-7; TRBD2 aligns across 8 bases. Germline assignment: CDR1 SGHTA and CDR2 FQGNSA. V was pared by 5 bases and J by 5 bases, with 17 bases of the junction left unmatched. The CDR3 runs to 17 residues. CDR3 sequence: CASSLLPPGGLGDEQYV. CDR3 DNA: TGTGCCAGCAGCCTTCTCCCGCCGGGGGGGCTGGGGGACGAGCAGTACGTC.

The rearrangement joins TRBV18 to TRBJ1-5; TRBD1 is a possible D gene (6 bases). With 3 bases removed from V and 6 bases from J, the gap between germline ends came to 15 bases. This CDR3 has 15 residues. Looked up from germline, CDR1 is KGHSH and CDR2 is LQKENI. CDR3 nucleotide sequence: TGTGCCAGCTCACCCGGGGGGCCCACGGGTCAGCCCCAGCATTTT. Protein sequence: CASSPGGPTGQPQHF.